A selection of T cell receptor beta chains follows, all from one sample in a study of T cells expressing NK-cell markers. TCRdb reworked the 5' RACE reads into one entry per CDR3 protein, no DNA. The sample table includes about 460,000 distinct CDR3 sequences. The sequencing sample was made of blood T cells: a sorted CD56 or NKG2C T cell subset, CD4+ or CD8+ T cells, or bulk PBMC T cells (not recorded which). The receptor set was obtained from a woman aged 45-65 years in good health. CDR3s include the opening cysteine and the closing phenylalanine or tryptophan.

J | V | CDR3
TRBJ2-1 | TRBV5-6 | CASSLLMGQGNEQFF
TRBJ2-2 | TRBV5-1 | CASSSISGGPGELFF
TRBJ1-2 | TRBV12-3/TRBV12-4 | CASSPHGGNPYGYTF
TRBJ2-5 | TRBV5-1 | CASSLSPTQETQYF
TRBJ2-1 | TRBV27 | CASRVAGVSRYEQFF
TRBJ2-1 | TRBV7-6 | CASSSLAGTLYNEQFF
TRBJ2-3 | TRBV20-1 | CSARGSPREFYTQYF
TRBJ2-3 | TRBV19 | CASSATGVGTDTQYF
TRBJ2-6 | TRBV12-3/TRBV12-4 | CASTYMGGLSGANVLTF
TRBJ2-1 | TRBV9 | CASSVASGYQGNEQFF
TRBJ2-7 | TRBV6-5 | CASSYDRTAYEQYF
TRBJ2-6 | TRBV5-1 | CASSRDLSGANVLTF
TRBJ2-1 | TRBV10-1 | CASSLDRAGEIEQFF
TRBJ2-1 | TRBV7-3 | CASSWAGQGLSSYNEQFF
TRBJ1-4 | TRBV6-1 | CASRGQGREKLFF
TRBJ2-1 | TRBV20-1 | CSARDKWLAGVGEQFF
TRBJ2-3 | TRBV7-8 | CASSLVGQASTDTQYF
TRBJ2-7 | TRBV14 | CASVIRGTSVEQYF
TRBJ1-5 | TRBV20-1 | CSAREGGQGGGQPQHF
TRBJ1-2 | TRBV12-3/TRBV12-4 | CASSGGQGSGYTF
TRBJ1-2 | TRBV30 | CAWSVGVYGYTF
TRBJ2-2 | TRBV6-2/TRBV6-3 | CASSYSTSWDSPNTGELFF
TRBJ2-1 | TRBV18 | CASSPPETEFFNEQFF
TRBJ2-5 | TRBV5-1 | CASSSQAGRETQYF
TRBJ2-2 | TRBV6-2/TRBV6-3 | CASTHGVAGYTGELFF
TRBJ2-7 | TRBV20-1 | CSAKDRSHYEQYF
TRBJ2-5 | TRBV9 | CASSLSSGRQETQYF
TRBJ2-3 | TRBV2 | CASTPGPNTQYF
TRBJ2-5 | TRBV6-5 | CASSSLAGGYQETQYF
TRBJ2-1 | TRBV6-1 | CASSRGTADNEQFF
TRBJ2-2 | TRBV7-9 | CAGRAAGELFF
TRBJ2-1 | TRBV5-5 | CASSFFRGLVDNEQFF
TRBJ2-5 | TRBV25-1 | CASSEEETQYF
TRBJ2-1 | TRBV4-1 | CASRPSRYNEQFF
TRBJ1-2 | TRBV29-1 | CSAGQGERYGYTF